This T cell receptor beta chain was documented in a study of control samples from healthy donors and cancer patients. The CDR3 is 21 residues long. Germline CDR1 SGHVS, CDR2 FNYEAQ. V shed 3 bases and J 5 bases; nucleotides not matched to a gene: 24. The repertoire was sequenced with immunoSEQ multiplex PCR; TCRdb's copy has only in-frame clones and lacks some. The sample has 130,000 to 150,000 clones, just under 95% seen once. The clonotype originates from a man in his thirties or forties in good health. The J gene is TRBJ2-3, the V gene TRBV7-6, with TRBD2 matching 9 bases. Sample: blood. CDR3 amino acids: CASSLGSWVAGVGARIDTQYF. The CDR3 bases are TGTGCCAGCAGCTTGGGTTCGTGGGTAGCGGGAGTTGGGGCCCGTATAGATACGCAGTATTTT.